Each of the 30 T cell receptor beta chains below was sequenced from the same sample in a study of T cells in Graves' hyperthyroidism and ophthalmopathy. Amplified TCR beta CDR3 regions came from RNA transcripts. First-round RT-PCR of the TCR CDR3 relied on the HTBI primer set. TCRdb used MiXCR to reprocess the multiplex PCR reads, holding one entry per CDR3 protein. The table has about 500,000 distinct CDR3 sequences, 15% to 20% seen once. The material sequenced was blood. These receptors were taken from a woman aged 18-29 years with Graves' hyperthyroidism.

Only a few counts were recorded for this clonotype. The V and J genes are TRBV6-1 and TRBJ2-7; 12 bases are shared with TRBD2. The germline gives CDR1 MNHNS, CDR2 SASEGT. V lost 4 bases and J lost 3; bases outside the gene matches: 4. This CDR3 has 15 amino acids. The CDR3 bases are TGTGCCAGCAGTGCGGGACTAGCGGGTGTCTACGAGCAGTACTTC. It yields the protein CASSAGLAGVYEQYF.

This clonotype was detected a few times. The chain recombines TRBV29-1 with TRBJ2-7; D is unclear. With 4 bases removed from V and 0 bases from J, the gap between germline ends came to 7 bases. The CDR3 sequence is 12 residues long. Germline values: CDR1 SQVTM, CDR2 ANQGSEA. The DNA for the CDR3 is TGCAGCGTTGGGCTGGACTCCTACGAGCAGTACTTC. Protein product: CSVGLDSYEQYF.

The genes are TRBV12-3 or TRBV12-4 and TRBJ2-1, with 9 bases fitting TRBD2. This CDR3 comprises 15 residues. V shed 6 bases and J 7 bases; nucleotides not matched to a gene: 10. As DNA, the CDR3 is TGTGCCAGCAGCGCTGGCGGGGGGGCCAGGAATGAGCAGTTCTTC. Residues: CASSAGGGARNEQFF.

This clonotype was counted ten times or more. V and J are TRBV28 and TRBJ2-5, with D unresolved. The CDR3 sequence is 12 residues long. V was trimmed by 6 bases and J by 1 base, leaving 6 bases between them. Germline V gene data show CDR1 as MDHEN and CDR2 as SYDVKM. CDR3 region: CASSQSQETQYF. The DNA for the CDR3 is TGTGCCAGCAGCCAGTCCCAAGAGACCCAGTACTTC.

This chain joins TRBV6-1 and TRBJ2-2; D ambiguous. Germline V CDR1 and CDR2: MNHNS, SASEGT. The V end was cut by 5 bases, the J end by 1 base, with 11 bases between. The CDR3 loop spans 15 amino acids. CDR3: CASSPPTRNTGELFF. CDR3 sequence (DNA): TGTGCCAGCAGTCCCCCCACAAGGAACACCGGGGAGCTGTTTTTT.

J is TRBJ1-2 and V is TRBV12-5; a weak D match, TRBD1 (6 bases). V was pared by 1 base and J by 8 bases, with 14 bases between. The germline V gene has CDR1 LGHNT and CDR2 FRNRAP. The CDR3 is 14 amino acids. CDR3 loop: CASGLGGRGYGYTF. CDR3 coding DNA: TGTGCTAGTGGTTTGGGAGGGAGGGGGTACGGCTACACCTTC.

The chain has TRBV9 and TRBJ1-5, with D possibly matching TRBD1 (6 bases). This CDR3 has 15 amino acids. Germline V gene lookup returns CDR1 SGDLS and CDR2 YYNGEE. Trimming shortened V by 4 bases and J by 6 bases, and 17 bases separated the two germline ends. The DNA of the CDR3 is TGTGCCAGCAGCCCGGATGGGGGGCCGGGTCAGCCCCAGCATTTT. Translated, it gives CASSPDGGPGQPQHF.

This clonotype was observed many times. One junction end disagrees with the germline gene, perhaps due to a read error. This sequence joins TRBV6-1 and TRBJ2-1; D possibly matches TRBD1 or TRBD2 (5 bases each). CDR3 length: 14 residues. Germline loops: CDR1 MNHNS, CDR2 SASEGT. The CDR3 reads CASSPGTSYNEQFF. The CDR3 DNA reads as TGCGCCAGCAGTCCCGGGACCTCCTACAATGAGCAGTTCTTC.

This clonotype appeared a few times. The DNA of the CDR3 is TGTGCCAGCTCACCACGCCAAGGACAGGGTGTCTACAATGAGCAGTACTTC. Encoded protein: CASSPRQGQGVYNEQYF. This sequence joins TRBV18 and TRBJ2-1; 8 bases are shared with TRBD1. Near its end, the DNA agrees better with TRBJ2-7, so the J call may be wrong. The CDR3 consists of 17 residues. Germline CDR1 is KGHSH and CDR2 is LQKENI.

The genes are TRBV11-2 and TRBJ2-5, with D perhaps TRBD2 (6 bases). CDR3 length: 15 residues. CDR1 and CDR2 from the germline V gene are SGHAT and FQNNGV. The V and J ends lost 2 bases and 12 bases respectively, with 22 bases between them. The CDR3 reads CASSLFPGLGRREYF. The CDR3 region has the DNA TGTGCCAGCAGCTTATTTCCGGGACTGGGCCGTCGGGAGTACTTC. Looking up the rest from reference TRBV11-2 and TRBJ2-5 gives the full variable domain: EAGVAQSPRYKIIEKRQSVAFWCNPISGHATLYWYQQILGQGPKLLIQFQNNGVVDDSQLPKDRFSAERLKGVDSTLKIQPAKLEDSAVYLCASSLFPGLGRREYFGPGTRLLVL.

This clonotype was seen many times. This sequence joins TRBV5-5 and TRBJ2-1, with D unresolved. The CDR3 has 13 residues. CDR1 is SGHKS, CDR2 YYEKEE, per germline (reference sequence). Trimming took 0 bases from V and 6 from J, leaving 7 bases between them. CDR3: CASSLALVNEQFF. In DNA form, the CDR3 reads TGTGCCAGCAGCTTGGCCCTAGTCAATGAGCAGTTCTTC.

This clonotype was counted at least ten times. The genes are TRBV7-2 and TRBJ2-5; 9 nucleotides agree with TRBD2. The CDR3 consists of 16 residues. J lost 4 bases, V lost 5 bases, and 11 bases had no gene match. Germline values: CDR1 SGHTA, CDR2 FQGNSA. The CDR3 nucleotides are TGTGCCAGCAGCCGAGACTTAGCGGGAGCGCGAGAGACCCAGTACTTC. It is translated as CASSRDLAGARETQYF. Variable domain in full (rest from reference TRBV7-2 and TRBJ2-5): GAGVSQSPSNKVTEKGKDVELRCDPISGHTALYWYRQSLGQGLEFLIYFQGNSAPDKSGLPSDRFSAERTGGSVSTLTIQRTQQEDSAVYLCASSRDLAGARETQYFGPGTRLLVL.

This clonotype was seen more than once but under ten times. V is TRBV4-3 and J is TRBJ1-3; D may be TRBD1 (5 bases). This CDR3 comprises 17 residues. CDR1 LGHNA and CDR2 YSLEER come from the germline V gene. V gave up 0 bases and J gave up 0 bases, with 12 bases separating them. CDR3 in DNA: TGCGCCAGCAGCCAAGATGACAGCAGGTTCTCTGGAAACACCATATATTTT. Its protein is CASSQDDSRFSGNTIYF.

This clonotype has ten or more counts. CDR3 in amino acids: CASSQLSGTQADTQYF. The CDR3 nucleotides read TGTGCCAGCAGCCAACTCAGCGGGACGCAGGCGGATACGCAGTATTTT. J is TRBJ2-3 and V is TRBV3-1; TRBD2 agrees at 7 bases. Germline V gives CDR1 LGHDT, CDR2 YNNKEL (reference sequence). The CDR3 has 16 residues. V lost 2 bases, J lost 6 bases, and 11 bases stayed unmatched.

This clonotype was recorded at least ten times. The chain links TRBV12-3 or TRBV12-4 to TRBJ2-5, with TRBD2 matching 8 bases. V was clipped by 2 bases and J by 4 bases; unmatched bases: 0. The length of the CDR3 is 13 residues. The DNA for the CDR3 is TGTGCCAGCAGTTTACTAGCGGGAGAGACCCAGTACTTC. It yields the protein CASSLLAGETQYF.

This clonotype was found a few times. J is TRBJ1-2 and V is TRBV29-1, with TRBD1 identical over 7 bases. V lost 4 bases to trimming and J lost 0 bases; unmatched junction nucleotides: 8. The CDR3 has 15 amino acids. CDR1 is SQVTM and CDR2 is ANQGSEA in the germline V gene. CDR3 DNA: TGCAGCGTTGGACGACAGGGCACCTCTAACTATGGCTACACCTTC. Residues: CSVGRQGTSNYGYTF.

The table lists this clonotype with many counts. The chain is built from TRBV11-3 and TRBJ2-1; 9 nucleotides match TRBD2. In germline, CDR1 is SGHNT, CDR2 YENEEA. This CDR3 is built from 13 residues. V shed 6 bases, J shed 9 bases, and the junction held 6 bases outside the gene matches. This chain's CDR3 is CASSGSGGGEQFF. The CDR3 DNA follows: TGTGCCAGCAGTGGTAGCGGGGGCGGTGAGCAGTTCTTC.

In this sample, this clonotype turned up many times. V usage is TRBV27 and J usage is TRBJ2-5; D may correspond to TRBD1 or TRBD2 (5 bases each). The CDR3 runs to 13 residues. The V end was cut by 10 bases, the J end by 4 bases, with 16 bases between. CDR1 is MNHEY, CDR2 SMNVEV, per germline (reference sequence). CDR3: CATRVGTGETQYF. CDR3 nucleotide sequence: TGTGCCACCCGGGTGGGGACGGGAGAGACCCAGTACTTC.

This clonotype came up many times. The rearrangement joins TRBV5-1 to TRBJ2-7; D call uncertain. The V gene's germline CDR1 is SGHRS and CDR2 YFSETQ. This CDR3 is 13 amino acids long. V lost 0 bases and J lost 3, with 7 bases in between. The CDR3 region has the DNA TGCGCCAGCAGCTTGGACGGTTACTACGAGCAGTACTTC. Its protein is CASSLDGYYEQYF.

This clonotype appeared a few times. CDR3 region: CSAGLAGGSDEQFF. DNA for the CDR3: TGCAGTGCCGGACTAGCGGGAGGGAGCGATGAGCAGTTCTTC. The rearrangement uses TRBV20-1 and TRBJ2-1, with 15 nucleotides matching TRBD2. The V and J ends lost 6 bases and 8 bases, in that order; junction bases with no gene match: 5. This CDR3 is built from 14 residues. In germline, CDR1 is DFQATT, CDR2 SNEGSKA (reference sequence).

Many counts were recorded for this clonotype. The CDR3 reads CASSLRTLFRRAQETQYF. CDR3 DNA sequence: TGTGCCAGCAGCTTACGAACCCTATTTCGGAGGGCGCAAGAGACCCAGTACTTC. The V and J genes are TRBV7-9 and TRBJ2-5; TRBD2 is a possible D gene (6 bases). The CDR3 loop spans 18 amino acids. Germline loops: CDR1 SEHNR, CDR2 FQNEAQ (reference sequence). Trimming left V 2 bases short and J 2 bases short, with 21 bases between.

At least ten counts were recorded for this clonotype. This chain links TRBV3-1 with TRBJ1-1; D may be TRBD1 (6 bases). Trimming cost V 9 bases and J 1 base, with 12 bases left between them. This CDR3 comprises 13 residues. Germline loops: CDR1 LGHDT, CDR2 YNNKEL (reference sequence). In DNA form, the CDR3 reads TGTGCCAGTCCGGGACACAAGAACACTGAAGCTTTCTTT. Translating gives CASPGHKNTEAFF.

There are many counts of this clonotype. CDR3 protein: CASSLEAGTAYEQYF. The CDR3 DNA reads TGTGCCAGCAGCTTGGAGGCCGGGACAGCCTACGAGCAGTACTTC. V gene TRBV7-2 combines with J gene TRBJ2-7; TRBD1 matches 7 bases. There are 15 residues in the CDR3. CDR1 and CDR2 (germline): SGHTA, FQGNSA. V was pared by 3 bases and J by 2 bases, with 7 bases of the junction left unmatched.

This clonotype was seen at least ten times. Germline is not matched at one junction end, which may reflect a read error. The CDR3 nucleotides are TGTGCCAGCAGTTCCGGGACATTGAACACTGAAGCTTTCTTT. Protein sequence: CASSSGTLNTEAFF. V and J are TRBV5-1 and TRBJ1-1, with TRBD1 as a possible D gene (6 bases). CDR1 is SGHRS and CDR2 is YFSETQ in the germline V gene. The CDR3 totals 14 residues.

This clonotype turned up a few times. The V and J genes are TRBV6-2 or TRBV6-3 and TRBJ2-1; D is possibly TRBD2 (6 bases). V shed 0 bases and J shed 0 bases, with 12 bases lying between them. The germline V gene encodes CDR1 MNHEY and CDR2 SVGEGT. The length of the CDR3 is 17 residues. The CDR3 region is CASSYSRRESSYNEQFF. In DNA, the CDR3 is TGTGCCAGCAGTTACTCGAGGCGGGAAAGCTCCTACAATGAGCAGTTCTTC.

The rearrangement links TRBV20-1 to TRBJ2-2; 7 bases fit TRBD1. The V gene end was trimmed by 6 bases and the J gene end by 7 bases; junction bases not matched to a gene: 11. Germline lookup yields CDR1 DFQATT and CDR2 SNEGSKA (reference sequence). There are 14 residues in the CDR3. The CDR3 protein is CSATQTGPDGELFF. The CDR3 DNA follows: TGCAGTGCCACCCAGACAGGGCCCGACGGGGAGCTGTTTTTT.

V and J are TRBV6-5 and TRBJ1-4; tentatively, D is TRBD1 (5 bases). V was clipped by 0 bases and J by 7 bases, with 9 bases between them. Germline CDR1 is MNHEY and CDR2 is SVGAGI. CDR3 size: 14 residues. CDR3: CASSYSNGAEKLFF. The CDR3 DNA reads TGTGCCAGCAGTTACTCGAACGGGGCTGAAAAACTGTTTTTT.

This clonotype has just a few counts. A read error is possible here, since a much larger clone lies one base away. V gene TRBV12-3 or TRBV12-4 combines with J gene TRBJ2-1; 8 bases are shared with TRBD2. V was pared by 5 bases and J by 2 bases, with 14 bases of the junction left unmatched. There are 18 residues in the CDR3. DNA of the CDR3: TGTGCCAGCAGTCAGGGACTAGTGGGGCACCGACCCTACAATGAGCAGTTCTTC. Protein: CASSQGLVGHRPYNEQFF.

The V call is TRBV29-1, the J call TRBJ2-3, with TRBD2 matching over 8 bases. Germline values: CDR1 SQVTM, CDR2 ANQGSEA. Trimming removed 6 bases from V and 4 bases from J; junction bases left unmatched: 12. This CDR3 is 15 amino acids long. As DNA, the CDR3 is TGCAGCGTCGAACCGAGCGGGAGCCGCCCAGATACGCAGTATTTT. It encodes CSVEPSGSRPDTQYF.

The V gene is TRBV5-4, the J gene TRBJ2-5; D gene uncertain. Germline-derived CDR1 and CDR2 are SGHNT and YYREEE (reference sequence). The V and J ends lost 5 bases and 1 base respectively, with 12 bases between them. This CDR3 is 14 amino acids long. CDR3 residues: CASRTDQSQETQYF. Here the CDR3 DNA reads TGTGCCAGCAGAACGGACCAGAGCCAAGAGACCCAGTACTTC.